These T cell receptor beta chains were read from a single sample in a study of metastatic and nonmetastatic thyroid tumors. TCRdb reanalyzed the PCR reads via MiXCR. The sample includes approximately 40,000 clones, 28% of them seen just once. The sequenced sample was blood. The receptors stem from a male donor with papillary thyroid cancer or a benign thyroid nodule (not recorded which). Some clones in this sample may be carry-over from other donors' samples. The conserved cysteine and the conserved F or W are not part of the CDR3 here. The D gene is left open where the match is weak.

J: TRBJ1-2; D: -; V: TRBV5-6; CDR3: ASSFGPDYGYT
J: TRBJ2-1; D: TRBD2; V: TRBV7-8; CDR3: ASSLGLAGGPEQF
J: TRBJ2-2; D: -; V: TRBV6-1; CDR3: ASRDYVAGELF
J: TRBJ1-5; D: -; V: TRBV6-1; CDR3: ASSEAPGLGHQPQH
J: TRBJ1-1; D: -; V: TRBV7-3; CDR3: ASSETSNTEAF
J: TRBJ2-2; D: -; V: TRBV5-1; CDR3: ASSLGSATNTGELF
J: TRBJ1-2; D: -; V: TRBV12-3/TRBV12-4; CDR3: ASRPTGARYGYT
J: TRBJ2-1; D: -; V: TRBV10-1; CDR3: ASSGAGLGYNEQF
J: TRBJ2-7; D: -; V: TRBV20-1; CDR3: SAMGLGYEQY
J: TRBJ2-3; D: -; V: TRBV5-1; CDR3: SVGHGGSDTQY
J: TRBJ1-6; D: -; V: TRBV7-9; CDR3: ASSTNNSPLH
J: TRBJ2-1; D: -; V: TRBV20-1; CDR3: SAPTWVAEQF
J: TRBJ2-7; D: TRBD2; V: TRBV12-3/TRBV12-4; CDR3: ASSRDYSYEQY
J: TRBJ1-5; D: -; V: TRBV6-1; CDR3: ASSRGVWQPQH
J: TRBJ2-7; D: -; V: TRBV27; CDR3: ASSFLNLGLPYEQY
J: TRBJ2-1; D: -; V: TRBV4-1; CDR3: ASSHTSTDEQF
J: TRBJ1-2; D: TRBD1; V: TRBV28; CDR3: ASIEAGTGRGLVYGYT
J: TRBJ1-1; D: -; V: TRBV6-1; CDR3: ASSERENTEAF
J: TRBJ1-4; D: -; V: TRBV3-1; CDR3: ASSQMLGRLF
J: TRBJ1-3; D: -; V: TRBV27; CDR3: ASSPGAAGNTIY
J: TRBJ2-7; D: -; V: TRBV28; CDR3: ASSSQVNTYEQY
J: TRBJ2-7; D: -; V: TRBV2; CDR3: ASSGGRTDSYEQY
J: TRBJ1-2; D: -; V: TRBV19; CDR3: ASSPRGKESGYT
J: TRBJ2-2; D: -; V: TRBV5-4; CDR3: ASSLEGDTGELF
J: TRBJ2-1; D: -; V: TRBV5-1; CDR3: ASSHEGQGIDEQF
J: TRBJ2-5; D: TRBD1; V: TRBV13; CDR3: ASSQRDSQETQY
J: TRBJ1-3; D: -; V: TRBV28; CDR3: ASSLGGVRTGNTIY
J: TRBJ1-6; D: -; V: TRBV13; CDR3: ASSQVGDNSPLH
J: TRBJ1-6; D: -; V: TRBV6-1; CDR3: ASSRTVYNSPLH
J: TRBJ2-3; D: -; V: TRBV2; CDR3: ASSEARGPQDTQY
J: TRBJ2-1; D: -; V: TRBV20-1; CDR3: SAQLPREQF
J: TRBJ1-1; D: -; V: TRBV12-3/TRBV12-4; CDR3: ASSIPMTEDF
J: TRBJ2-2; D: TRBD1; V: TRBV12-3/TRBV12-4; CDR3: ASRGQGNTGELF
J: TRBJ2-7; D: -; V: TRBV20-1; CDR3: SASDSYEQY
J: TRBJ2-5; D: -; V: TRBV11-2; CDR3: ASISTWGQETQY
J: TRBJ1-2; D: TRBD1; V: TRBV20-1; CDR3: SARDASATGLFYGYT
J: TRBJ1-1; D: -; V: TRBV3-1; CDR3: ASSPHGGEVTEAF
J: TRBJ1-5; D: -; V: TRBV9; CDR3: ASSVTGNSNQPQH
J: TRBJ2-7; D: TRBD2; V: TRBV20-1; CDR3: SARTSGNSYEQY
J: TRBJ2-1; D: TRBD2; V: TRBV7-8; CDR3: ASSLRTSGSRNEQF
J: TRBJ2-7; D: -; V: TRBV2; CDR3: ATHRDGSSYEQY
J: TRBJ1-5; D: -; V: TRBV7-2; CDR3: ASSSEGEGNQPQH
J: TRBJ2-3; D: -; V: TRBV12-3/TRBV12-4; CDR3: ASRPDDTDTQY